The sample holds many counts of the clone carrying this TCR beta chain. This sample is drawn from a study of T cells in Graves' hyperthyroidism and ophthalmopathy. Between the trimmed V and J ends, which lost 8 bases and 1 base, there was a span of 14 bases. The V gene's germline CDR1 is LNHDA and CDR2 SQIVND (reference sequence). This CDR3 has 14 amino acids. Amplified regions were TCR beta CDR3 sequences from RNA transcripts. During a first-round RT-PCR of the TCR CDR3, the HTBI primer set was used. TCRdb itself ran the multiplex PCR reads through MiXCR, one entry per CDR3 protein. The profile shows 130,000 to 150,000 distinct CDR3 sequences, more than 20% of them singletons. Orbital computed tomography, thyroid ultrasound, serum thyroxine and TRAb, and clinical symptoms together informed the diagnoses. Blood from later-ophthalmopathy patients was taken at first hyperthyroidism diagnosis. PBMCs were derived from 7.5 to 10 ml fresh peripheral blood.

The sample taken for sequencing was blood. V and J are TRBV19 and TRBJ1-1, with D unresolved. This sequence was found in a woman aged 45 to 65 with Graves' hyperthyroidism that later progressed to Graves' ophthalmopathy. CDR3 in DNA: TGTGCCAGTGAGGCCCAGCCGAGGAACACTGAAGCTTTCTTT. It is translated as CASEAQPRNTEAFF.